Listed below are T cell receptor beta chains from one sample, sequenced in a study of cytomegalovirus exposure and HLA in healthy donors. Profiled with immunoSEQ multiplex PCR; TCRdb holds only in-frame clones, not every one. Here the sample spans over 150,000 clones, approximately 77% being singletons. The sequenced sample consisted of PBMCs. The receptors were sampled from a man younger than 35 in good health and CMV-seronegative. Both conserved end residues are part of each CDR3. The D gene is left open where the match is weak. Clone size is shown for a subset of rows, as once, few, many or a class of expanded clone.

J gene,D gene,clone size,V gene,CDR3 protein,CDR3 DNA
TRBJ1-5,NA,NA,TRBV7-8,CASSGGGLWGNQPQHF,TGTGCCAGCAGCGGGGGGGGGTTATGGGGCAATCAGCCCCAGCATTTT
TRBJ2-1,TRBD2,NA,TRBV10-3,CAIKLAGENEQFF,TGTGCCATCAAGTTAGCGGGAGAGAATGAGCAGTTCTTC
TRBJ2-7,NA,NA,TRBV7-9,CSSTRGQTVGRGQYF,TGTTCCAGCACCCGAGGCCAAACTGTCGGCAGAGGGCAGTACTTC
TRBJ2-5,NA,NA,TRBV7-8,CASSQGGETQYF,TGTGCCAGCAGCCAAGGGGGAGAGACCCAGTACTTC
TRBJ2-1,NA,NA,TRBV5-1,CASSGQGSSYNEQFF,TGCGCCAGCAGCGGCCAGGGGAGCTCCTACAATGAGCAGTTCTTC
TRBJ2-7,NA,once,TRBV6-6,CASSDRYEQYF,TGTGCCAGCAGTGATCGGTACGAGCAGTACTTC
TRBJ2-1,TRBD1,NA,TRBV28,CASRRRGYEQFF,TGTGCCAGCAGGCGCAGGGGGTATGAGCAGTTCTTC
TRBJ2-4,NA,once,TRBV7-9,CASSLLDRVGDLAKNIQYF,TGTGCCAGCAGCTTACTTGACAGGGTTGGGGACTTGGCCAAAAACATTCAGTACTTC
TRBJ2-7,TRBD2,NA,TRBV23-1,CASSQSPLRLAGVREQYF,TGCGCCAGCAGTCAATCCCCCCTAAGACTAGCGGGAGTGAGGGAGCAGTACTTC
TRBJ1-6,NA,NA,TRBV15,CATSRDRQMVSPLHF,TGTGCCACCAGCAGAGATCGCCAGATGGTTTCACCCCTCCACTTT
TRBJ1-2,TRBD1,NA,TRBV11-2,CASSPGDRGGYTF,TGTGCCAGCAGCCCCGGGGACAGGGGAGGCTACACCTTC
TRBJ1-1,NA,NA,TRBV4-3,CASSPEGGTGNTEAFF,TGCGCCAGCAGCCCGGAAGGAGGTACGGGGAACACTGAAGCTTTCTTT
TRBJ2-3,TRBD2,NA,TRBV4-1,CASSLDGLAGDTQYF,TGCGCCAGCAGCCTCGACGGACTAGCGGGAGATACGCAGTATTTT
TRBJ2-1,TRBD2,few,TRBV19,CASSTLGLAGGRGNEQFF,TGTGCCAGTAGTACCCTAGGACTAGCGGGAGGCCGTGGCAATGAGCAGTTCTTC
TRBJ2-1,TRBD2,NA,TRBV5-1,CASSPIGSGGGNEQFF,TGCGCCAGCAGCCCGATTGGTAGCGGGGGGGGCAATGAGCAGTTCTTC
TRBJ2-2,NA,NA,TRBV20-1,CSAGDTGELFF,TGCAGTGCAGGGGATACCGGGGAGCTGTTTTTT
TRBJ2-5,TRBD2,NA,TRBV5-4,CASSREGGYQETQYF,TGTGCCAGCAGCCGGGAGGGGGGGTACCAAGAGACCCAGTACTTC
TRBJ2-7,NA,NA,TRBV7-2,CASSLGGQSEQYF,TGTGCCAGCAGCTTGGGGGGGCAGTCCGAGCAGTACTTC
TRBJ2-2,TRBD2,NA,TRBV4-1,CASSPPFSGSAGELFF,TGCGCCAGCAGCCCGCCCTTTAGCGGGAGTGCCGGGGAGCTGTTTTTT
TRBJ1-2,NA,NA,TRBV6-5,CASSYSADGGYGYTF,TGTGCCAGCAGTTACTCGGCGGACGGAGGTTATGGCTACACCTTC
TRBJ1-1,NA,NA,TRBV5-4,CASSFDSFNTEAFF,TGTGCCAGCAGCTTTGACTCTTTCAACACTGAAGCTTTCTTT
TRBJ2-4,TRBD2,few,TRBV14,CASSQDGGGTRNIQYF,TGTGCCAGCAGCCAAGACGGGGGGGGGACAAGGAACATTCAGTACTTC
TRBJ2-7,TRBD2,NA,TRBV19,CASSPGLAMYEQYF,TGTGCCAGTAGTCCGGGACTAGCGATGTACGAGCAGTACTTC
TRBJ2-3,TRBD2,NA,TRBV9,CASSVYPSGGTDTQYF,TGTGCCAGCAGCGTTTATCCTAGCGGGGGCACAGATACGCAGTATTTT
TRBJ1-6,NA,few,TRBV5-1,CASNPGSDNSPLHF,TGCGCCAGCAACCCGGGGAGCGATAATTCACCCCTCCACTTT
TRBJ1-4,NA,NA,TRBV4-3,CASSQDLTVAGEKLFF,TGCGCCAGCAGCCAAGATTTGACAGTCGCAGGTGAAAAACTGTTTTTT
TRBJ2-1,TRBD2,few,TRBV11-2,CASSLLSGKLLDEQFF,TGTGCCAGCAGCCTACTTAGCGGGAAGTTACTCGATGAGCAGTTCTTC
TRBJ2-2,TRBD2,NA,TRBV10-1,CASSRGGYGGELFF,TGCGCCAGCAGCCGCGGGGGATATGGCGGGGAGCTGTTTTTT
TRBJ2-1,NA,NA,TRBV7-9,CASSAPGGLGEQFF,TGTGCCAGCAGCGCGCCCGGGGGATTGGGTGAGCAGTTCTTC
TRBJ1-4,NA,NA,TRBV14,CASSGGSGVGEKLFF,TGTGCCAGCAGCGGGGGCTCAGGGGTGGGCGAAAAACTGTTTTTT
TRBJ2-7,NA,NA,TRBV25-1,CASSGGYEQYF,TGTGCCAGCAGCGGGGGCTACGAGCAGTACTTC
TRBJ2-7,NA,NA,TRBV9,CASSVGPGAVYEQYF,TGTGCCAGCAGCGTAGGGCCAGGGGCCGTCTACGAGCAGTACTTC
TRBJ2-1,NA,NA,TRBV4-3,CASSLSPARYNEQFF,TGCGCCAGCAGCCTCTCACCGGCGCGGTACAATGAGCAGTTCTTC
TRBJ1-4,NA,NA,TRBV28,CASAWGGVNEKLFF,TGTGCCAGCGCCTGGGGGGGGGTAAATGAAAAACTGTTTTTT
TRBJ2-5,TRBD2,NA,TRBV6-4,CASSPTSGSLETQYF,TGTGCCAGCAGCCCGACTAGCGGGAGTTTGGAGACCCAGTACTTC
TRBJ2-1,TRBD2,NA,TRBV7-2,CASSPPGLASYNEQFF,TGTGCCAGCAGCCCCCCCGGACTAGCGTCCTACAATGAGCAGTTCTTC
TRBJ1-3,NA,NA,TRBV6-1,CASSERVGIDRRNTIYF,TGTGCCAGCAGTGAGAGGGTCGGGATTGACAGGAGAAACACCATATATTTT
TRBJ2-1,TRBD2,NA,TRBV27,CASSLSLSSGRANEQFF,TGTGCCAGCAGTTTATCTCTGTCTAGCGGGAGGGCGAATGAGCAGTTCTTC
TRBJ1-1,NA,once,TRBV19,CASTGTATEAFF,TGTGCCAGTACGGGGACTGCCACTGAAGCTTTCTTT
TRBJ2-1,NA,once,TRBV19,CASSPGNFLPAGSYNEQFF,TGTGCCAGTTCTCCGGGGAACTTCCTCCCCGCTGGATCCTACAATGAGCAGTTCTTC
TRBJ2-7,NA,once,TRBV5-6,CASSLGQVRSYEQYF,TGTGCCAGCAGCTTGGGGCAGGTCCGCTCCTACGAGCAGTACTTC
TRBJ2-2,NA,NA,TRBV7-6,CASTLVGTTEGELFF,TGTGCCAGCACCCTAGTAGGAACGACAGAAGGGGAGCTGTTTTTT
TRBJ1-2,NA,NA,TRBV19,CASQGSSYYGYTF,TGTGCCAGTCAGGGGTCCAGTTACTATGGCTACACCTTC
TRBJ2-3,NA,NA,TRBV7-6,CASSLTEPDTQYF,TGTGCCAGCAGCTTAACTGAGCCGGATACGCAGTATTTT